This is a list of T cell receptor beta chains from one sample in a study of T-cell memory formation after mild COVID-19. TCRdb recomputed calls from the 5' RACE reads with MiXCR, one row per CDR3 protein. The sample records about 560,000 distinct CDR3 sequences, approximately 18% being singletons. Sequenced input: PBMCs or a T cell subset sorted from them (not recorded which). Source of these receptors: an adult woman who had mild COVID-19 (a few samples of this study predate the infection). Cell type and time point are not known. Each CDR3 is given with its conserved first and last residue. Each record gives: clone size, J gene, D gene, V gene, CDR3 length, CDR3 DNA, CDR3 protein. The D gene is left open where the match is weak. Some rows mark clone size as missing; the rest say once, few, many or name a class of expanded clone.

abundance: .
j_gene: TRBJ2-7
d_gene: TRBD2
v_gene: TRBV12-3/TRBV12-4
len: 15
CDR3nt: TGTGCCAGCAGTCTTAGCGGGGATAAGCGGATCGAGCAGTACTTC
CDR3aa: CASSLSGDKRIEQYF

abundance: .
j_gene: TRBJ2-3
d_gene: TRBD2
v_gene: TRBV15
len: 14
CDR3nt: TGTGCCACCAGCAGAGACACTAGCGCAGATACGCAGTATTTT
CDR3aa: CATSRDTSADTQYF

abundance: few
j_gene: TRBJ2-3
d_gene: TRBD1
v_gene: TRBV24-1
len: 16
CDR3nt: TGTGCCACCGGCCCCTCCGGGACAGGGGGCACAGATACGCAGTATTTT
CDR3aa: CATGPSGTGGTDTQYF

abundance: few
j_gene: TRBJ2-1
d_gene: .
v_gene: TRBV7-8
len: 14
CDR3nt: TGTGCCAGCAGCTTTAAGGGGGGATACAATGAGCAGTTCTTC
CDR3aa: CASSFKGGYNEQFF

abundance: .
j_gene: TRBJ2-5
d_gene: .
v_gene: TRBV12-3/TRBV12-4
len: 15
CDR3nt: TGTGCCAGCAGTCCTCCGGCAGGGTCTCGGGAGACCCAGTACTTC
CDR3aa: CASSPPAGSRETQYF

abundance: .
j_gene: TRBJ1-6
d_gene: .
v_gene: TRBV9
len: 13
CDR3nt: TGTGCCAGCAGCGTAGAAGGGTCTTCACCCCTCCACTTT
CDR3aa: CASSVEGSSPLHF

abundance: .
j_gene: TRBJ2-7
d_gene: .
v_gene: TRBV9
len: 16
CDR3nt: TGTGCCAGCAGCGTAGAAAAGGGGTCCATAGCCCACGAGCAGTACTTC
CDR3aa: CASSVEKGSIAHEQYF

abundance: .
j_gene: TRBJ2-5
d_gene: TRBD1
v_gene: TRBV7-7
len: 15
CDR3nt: TGTGCTAGCAGCTTCGACAGGGGATCCCAAGAGACCCAGTACTTC
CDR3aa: CASSFDRGSQETQYF

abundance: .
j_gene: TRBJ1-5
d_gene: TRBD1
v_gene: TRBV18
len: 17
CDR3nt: TGTGCCAGCTCACCCCTCGGGAACCGACAGGGTGGTCAGCCCCAGCATTTT
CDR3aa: CASSPLGNRQGGQPQHF

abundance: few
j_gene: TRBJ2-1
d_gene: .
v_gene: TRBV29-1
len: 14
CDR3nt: TGCAGCGTTGAAAGGGACACTGCCTACAATGAGCAGTTCTTC
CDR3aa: CSVERDTAYNEQFF

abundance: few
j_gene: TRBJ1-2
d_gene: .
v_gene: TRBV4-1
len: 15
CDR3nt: TGCGCCAGCAGCCAAGAACCCCGGACTAACTATGGCTACACCTTC
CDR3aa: CASSQEPRTNYGYTF

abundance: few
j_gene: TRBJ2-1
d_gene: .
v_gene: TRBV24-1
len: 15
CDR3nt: TGTGCCACCAGTGATCCCCGGGACCCCGATCGGGAGCAGTTCTTC
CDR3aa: CATSDPRDPDREQFF